This TCR beta chain was retrieved from a study of cytomegalovirus exposure and HLA in healthy donors. Whole-study findings and limits: In a later analysis, TCR beta V- and J-gene trimming was associated with a missense DCLRE1C variant.

Donors were nominally healthy when sampled, though unrecorded immune exposures were likely. Amplification used 60 Vbeta primers and 13 Jbeta primers. Data came from immunoSEQ multiplex PCR; TCRdb stores just in-frame clones and leaves some out. In the table there are 180,000 or so clones, 8.5% to 10% of which are singletons. This clone was seen more than once but under ten times. Its matching antigen is unknown. The origin of this receptor is a woman aged 25 to 39 in good health and CMV-seropositive. The sequenced sample consisted of PBMCs.

CDR3 bases: TGTGCCAGTAGTATATTCGCCGGGACAGCGAACTATGGCTACACCTTC. Translated, it gives CASSIFAGTANYGYTF. The V gene is TRBV19, the J gene TRBJ1-2; 7 nucleotides line up with TRBD1. With V trimmed by 2 bases and J by 2 bases, 8 bases remained unmatched. CDR1 and CDR2 (germline): LNHDA, SQIVND (reference sequence). The CDR3 extends over 16 amino acids.